This T cell receptor (beta chain) originates from a study of regulatory T cells in long-lasting Graves disease. Study in general: Treatment with antithyroid drugs for over 5 years, together with positive TSH receptor antibodies, meant persistent Graves' disease. Overall study results and limits: Whereas new patients shared 800 to 1,000 public clonotypes, persistent patients shared more, at 2,741. Persistent disease favored TRBV28, TRBJ1-2 and TRBJ2-5. Graves' patients with persistent disease showed TCR diversity lower than patients newly diagnosed.

Time point noted: persistent/refractory GD, antithyroid drugs over 5 years with positive TRAb. The TCR library was prepared using RNA isolated from PBMCs. Arm-PCR of CDR3 regions with iRepertoire HTBI primers generated TCR beta libraries. From the multiplex PCR reads, TCRdb called clonotypes with MiXCR, one entry per CDR3 protein. The data contain 600,000 to 800,000 distinct CDR3 sequences, 30% of them singletons. On this clonotype: Its antigen remains unknown.

The CDR3 loop spans 14 amino acids. Germline CDR1 is SQVTM and CDR2 is ANQGSEA. V lost 8 bases and J 1 base, leaving 17 bases between the germline ends. This clonotype originated in a female donor with Graves disease. The material was peripheral blood mononuclear cells (PBMCs), obtained when the disease was refractory, from a patient treated with antithyroid drugs. The chain couples TRBV29-1 to TRBJ1-1; D is perhaps TRBD1 (5 bases). The CDR3 sequence is CSLAFGQGNTEAFF. Written as DNA, the CDR3 is TGCAGCCTCGCCTTTGGGCAGGGGAACACTGAAGCTTTCTTT.